These 8 T cell receptor beta chains share one sample of origin, sequenced in a study of metastatic and nonmetastatic thyroid tumors. No treatment had been given to any patient before thyroid surgery. TCRdb reassembled clones from the PCR reads with MiXCR. The table includes a few thousand clones, around 28% detected once. The specimen sequenced was adjacent normal tissue. The origin of the receptors is a female donor with papillary thyroid cancer or a benign thyroid nodule (not recorded which). Some clones in this sample may be carry-over from other donors' samples.

By proportion, this clone is large. The V call is TRBV30, the J call TRBJ2-7; no reliable D call. Looked up from germline, CDR1 is GTSNPN and CDR2 is SVGIG (reference sequence). Trimming removed 3 bases at V and 4 bases at J, with 10 bases between. The CDR3 sequence is 12 residues long. The CDR3 nucleotides read TGTGCCTGGAGCCGATCCAGGTACGAGCAGTACTTC. This translates into CAWSRSRYEQYF.

This chain links TRBV28 with TRBJ2-2; no definite D call. Germline CDR1 and CDR2: MDHEN and SYDVKM. The V gene lost 4 bases and the J gene lost 6 bases, with 15 bases spanning the gap. CDR3 size: 15 residues. CDR3 in amino acids: CASSSSYTPAGELFF. CDR3 DNA sequence: TGTGCCAGCAGTTCGTCCTACACACCGGCCGGGGAGCTGTTTTTT. Combining the CDR3 with reference TRBV28 and TRBJ2-2 gives the whole variable domain DVKVTQSSRYLVKRTGEKVFLECVQDMDHENMFWYRQDPGLGLRLIYFSYDVKMKEKGDIPEGYSVSREKKERFSLILESASTNQTSMYLCASSSSYTPAGELFFGEGSRLTVL.

This clone is categorized as medium-sized. The V gene is TRBV27, the J gene TRBJ2-1; D is tentatively TRBD1 or TRBD2 (5 bases each). There are 14 residues in the CDR3. Between the trimmed V and J ends, which lost 4 bases and 5 bases, there was a span of 12 bases. Looked up from germline, CDR1 is MNHEY and CDR2 is SMNVEV (reference sequence). CDR3 sequence: CASSSGGTHNEQFF. In nucleotides, the CDR3 is TGTGCCAGCAGTTCTGGTGGGACCCACAATGAGCAGTTCTTC.

This clone appeared many times. This rearrangement joins TRBV7-2 to TRBJ2-3; 12 bases match TRBD2. The CDR3 totals 16 residues. Germline V CDR1 and CDR2: SGHTA, FQGNSA. V lost 6 bases, J lost 7 bases, and 11 bases stayed unmatched. The CDR3 region is CASSSRLAGETNTQYF. CDR3 in DNA: TGTGCCAGCAGTTCCAGACTAGCGGGAGAGACGAATACGCAGTATTTT.

By proportion, this clone is medium-sized. The J gene is TRBJ2-5, the V gene TRBV24-1; TRBD2 aligns across 7 bases. This CDR3 contains 13 residues. Germline V gene lookup returns CDR1 KGHDR and CDR2 SFDVKD. Germline trimming cut 5 bases from V and 3 bases from J; bases unmatched to any gene: 2. The DNA for the CDR3 is TGTGCCACCAGTGGCCTAGCGGAAGAGACCCAGTACTTC. Amino acid sequence: CATSGLAEETQYF.

This clone is medium-sized within its sample. The chain employs TRBV28 and TRBJ1-2, with D unresolved. V was shortened by 4 bases and J by 2 bases, with 11 bases between the two germline ends. This CDR3 has 14 residues. Germline CDR1 MDHEN, CDR2 SYDVKM. DNA of the CDR3: TGTGCCAGCAGTTACCATCAGATAAACTATGGCTACACCTTC. Translating gives CASSYHQINYGYTF.

This clone was counted only a few times. One end of the junction is discordant with germline, which a read error may explain. The chain links TRBV28 to TRBJ2-2; D is possibly TRBD1 (5 bases). CDR3 length equals 16 residues. Germline CDR1 reads MDHEN; CDR2 reads SYDVKM. The CDR3 DNA reads as TGTGCCAGCAGCCCCCCCTCAGGGCGAAACACCTGGGAGCTGTTTTTT. This codes for CASSPPSGRNTWELFF.

There are a few counts of this clone. The chain has TRBV12-3 or TRBV12-4 and TRBJ1-2; D uncertain. With 5 bases removed from V and 0 bases from J, the gap between germline ends came to 13 bases. The CDR3 runs to 15 residues. CDR3 protein: CASSARSVANYGYTF. In nucleotides, the CDR3 is TGTGCCAGCAGTGCCCGGTCAGTAGCTAACTATGGCTACACCTTC.